The T cell receptor beta chain under discussion was sequenced for a study of shared T cell receptors in the human thymus. On this clone itself: This specimen includes other DNA sequences encoding the same CDR3.

Clones were read by immunoSEQ multiplex PCR, and TCRdb kept only the in-frame ones, dropping some. The sample carries hundreds of thousands of clones, 88% recorded once. The trim removed 6 bases at V and 4 bases at J, leaving 4 bases unmatched. Germline V CDR1 and CDR2: LNHDA, SQIVND (reference sequence). The CDR3 sequence is 14 residues long. The sample was also reused in another study, on human thymus T cells.

Sequencing was performed on thymocytes. The chain employs TRBV19 and TRBJ2-1; 9 bases are shared with TRBD2. This TCR came from a boy younger than two with a congenital heart defect. CDR3 amino acids: CASSRLAAYNEQFF. The CDR3 nucleotides read TGTGCCAGTAGCCGACTAGCGGCATACAATGAGCAGTTCTTC.